These 26 T cell receptor beta chains were sequenced from one sample in a study of CD8 T cells in Susac syndrome. The authors reverse transcribed 0.5 to 1 ug RNA with random hexamers. TCRdb used MiXCR to reprocess the immunoSEQ multiplex PCR reads, holding one entry per CDR3 protein. The repertoire holds around 110,000 distinct CDR3 sequences, with 96% as singletons. Sequenced: CD4+ T cells from PBMCs. These receptors all stem from a human donor with Susac syndrome.

This rearrangement joins TRBV5-1 to TRBJ2-5; tentatively, D is TRBD2 (5 bases). The CDR3 loop spans 13 amino acids. The germline V and J ends were trimmed by 0 bases and 4 bases, with 7 bases remaining between them. Per the germline V gene, CDR1 is SGHRS and CDR2 is YFSETQ. CDR3 amino acids: CASSLEGRETQYF. DNA of the CDR3: TGCGCCAGCAGCTTGGAAGGGAGAGAGACCCAGTACTTC.

The chain joins TRBV29-1 to TRBJ2-5; 7 bases map to TRBD2. The germline CDR1 and CDR2 sequences are SQVTM and ANQGSEA. The CDR3 has 12 amino acids. Trimming cost V 4 bases and J 2 bases; bases outside gene matches: 1. The CDR3 is CSVASGQETQYF. The CDR3 DNA reads as TGCAGCGTTGCTAGCGGACAAGAGACCCAGTACTTC.

The CDR3 here is CASSLRTPWETQYF. The CDR3 coding sequence is TGTGCCAGCAGCTTACGGACACCTTGGGAGACCCAGTACTTC. V gene TRBV11-2 combines with J gene TRBJ2-5; weak D call: TRBD1 (5 bases). The germline V gene has CDR1 SGHAT and CDR2 FQNNGV. The CDR3 length is 14 residues. The V gene lost 2 bases and the J gene lost 5 bases, with 12 bases spanning the gap.

The rearrangement uses TRBV7-2 and TRBJ2-7; D remains unclear. This CDR3 is 14 amino acids long. The ends were cut back, 5 bases at V and 0 bases at J, with 11 bases in the middle. CDR1 is SGHTA, CDR2 FQGNSA, per germline. CDR3 nucleotide sequence: TGTGCCAGCAGCCCAGGACCGGCCTCCTACGAGCAGTACTTC. Amino acids: CASSPGPASYEQYF.

The chain uses TRBV27 and TRBJ2-1, with unresolved D. V was trimmed by 3 bases and J by 10 bases, leaving 10 bases between them. Germline values: CDR1 MNHEY, CDR2 SMNVEV (reference sequence). The CDR3 consists of 12 residues. DNA for the CDR3: TGTGCCAGCAGTTTCACAAGTCGAGAGCAGTTCTTC. It translates to CASSFTSREQFF.

The rearrangement uses TRBV20-1 and TRBJ2-1; 7 bases align to TRBD2. Germline CDR1 is DFQATT and CDR2 is SNEGSKA (reference sequence). The CDR3 has 14 residues. With 1 base clipped from V and 2 bases from J, the junction kept 2 bases outside the gene matches. The CDR3 DNA reads TGCAGTGCTAGAGGGGAGGGACCCTACAATGAGCAGTTCTTC. The encoded protein is CSARGEGPYNEQFF.

The V gene is TRBV7-9, the J gene TRBJ2-7; 7 nucleotides match TRBD1. Per the germline V gene, CDR1 is SEHNR and CDR2 is FQNEAQ (reference sequence). Trimming took 6 bases from V and 3 from J; bases not matched to a gene: 8. CDR3 size: 14 residues. The CDR3 sequence: CASSLGQQNYEQYF. Written as DNA, the CDR3 is TGTGCCAGCAGTTTGGGACAGCAGAACTACGAGCAGTACTTC.

This sequence joins TRBV30 and TRBJ1-4; unclear D gene. V was clipped by 2 bases and J by 8 bases, with 9 bases between them. This CDR3 contains 12 residues. Germline assignment: CDR1 GTSNPN and CDR2 SVGIG (reference sequence). The CDR3 bases are TGTGCCTGGAGTTCGCAGCAGGAAAAACTGTTTTTT. This translates into CAWSSQQEKLFF. The complete variable domain, with remaining parts taken from reference TRBV30 and TRBJ1-4, reads SQTIHQWPATLVQPVGSPLSLECTVEGTSNPNLYWYRQAAGRGLQLLFYSVGIGQISSEVPQNLSASRPQDRQFILSSKKLLLSDSGFYLCAWSSQQEKLFFGSGTQLSVL.

This clonotype showed up just once. V gene TRBV6-5 combines with J gene TRBJ2-1; 9 nucleotides match TRBD1. This CDR3 comprises 15 residues. Germline assignment: CDR1 MNHEY and CDR2 SVGAGI. J was trimmed by 2 bases and V by 6 bases; bases with no gene match: 5. The DNA of the CDR3 is TGTGCCAGCAGCGTCGGACAGGGGACCTACAATGAGCAGTTCTTC. Translating it yields CASSVGQGTYNEQFF.

This rearrangement joins TRBV4-2 to TRBJ2-3, with D unclear. V was shortened by 4 bases and J by 1 base, with 9 bases between the two germline ends. This CDR3 region has 14 residues. Germline V gene sequence: CDR1 LGHNA, CDR2 YNFKEQ. The CDR3 reads CASSPSRGTDTQYF. Written as DNA, the CDR3 is TGTGCCAGCAGCCCTTCTCGGGGCACAGATACGCAGTATTTT.

The chain employs TRBV29-1 and TRBJ2-5; TRBD1 is a possible D gene (6 bases). The length of the CDR3 is 14 residues. The V end lost 2 bases, the J end lost 5 bases, and 15 bases lay between the germline ends. CDR1 and CDR2 (germline): SQVTM, ANQGSEA. The CDR3 DNA follows: TGCAGCGTTGAATCGGACAGCTTTGGGGAGACCCAGTACTTC. It is translated as CSVESDSFGETQYF.

V gene TRBV12-3 or TRBV12-4 combines with J gene TRBJ2-5; TRBD2 agrees at 12 bases. The CDR3 is made up of 15 amino acids. The V gene end was trimmed by 7 bases and the J gene end by 5 bases; junction bases not matched to a gene: 8. The CDR3 loop is CASTLTSGSPETQYF. DNA for the CDR3: TGTGCCAGCACCTTGACTAGCGGGAGTCCCGAGACCCAGTACTTC.

The chain couples TRBV28 to TRBJ2-7; D unresolved. The V and J ends lost 7 bases and 6 bases respectively, with 19 bases between them. This CDR3 is 14 amino acids long. The germline V gene encodes CDR1 MDHEN and CDR2 SYDVKM. CDR3 residues: CASTSPIPPGEQYF. Here the CDR3 DNA reads TGTGCCAGCACCTCCCCTATTCCTCCTGGCGAGCAGTACTTC.

This chain uses TRBV4-1 with TRBJ1-5; the D is unclear. This CDR3 has 15 residues. V lost 5 bases to trimming and J lost 4 bases, with 15 bases between them. Looked up from germline, CDR1 is MGHRA and CDR2 is YSYEKL. CDR3 protein: CASSSQMDGNQPQHF. In DNA, the CDR3 is TGCGCCAGCAGCTCACAAATGGACGGGAATCAGCCCCAGCATTTT.

The chain couples TRBV27 to TRBJ1-1, with D possibly TRBD1 on 6 matching bases. Trimming took off 2 bases at V and 6 bases at J, with 13 bases between the two ends. Germline CDR1 is MNHEY and CDR2 is SMNVEV (reference sequence). The CDR3 has 14 residues. In DNA form, the CDR3 reads TGTGCCAGCAGTTTACCCGGGGGGCGGTCTGAAGCTTTCTTT. It specifies CASSLPGGRSEAFF.

The chain has TRBV28 and TRBJ1-4, with D possibly matching TRBD1 (6 bases). Germline CDR1 reads MDHEN; CDR2 reads SYDVKM. This CDR3 comprises 12 residues. Trimming pared 6 bases from V and 11 bases from J, leaving 13 bases between. The CDR3 nucleotides are TGTGCCAGCAGCTCAGGGGTGGAGAAACTGTTTTTT. Residues: CASSSGVEKLFF.

Comment on this clonotype: The junction differs from germline at one of its ends, possibly a read error. The V and J genes are TRBV28 and TRBJ2-4; TRBD1 is a possible D gene (6 bases). The germline V gene encodes CDR1 MDHEN and CDR2 SYDVKM. The CDR3 contains 10 residues. DNA of the CDR3: TGTGCCAGTTGGGGGCTAGGGTTGAACTTC. Translated, it gives CASWGLGLNF.

The chain recombines TRBV7-9 with TRBJ2-1; D is possibly TRBD2 (5 bases). Trimming pared 3 bases from V and 0 bases from J, leaving 9 bases between. This CDR3 region has 15 residues. Germline CDR1 reads SEHNR; CDR2 reads FQNEAQ (reference sequence). The CDR3: CASSFRGSSYNEQFF. The CDR3 DNA follows: TGTGCCAGCAGCTTCCGAGGGAGCTCCTACAATGAGCAGTTCTTC.

The V and J genes are TRBV7-2 and TRBJ2-3; possibly TRBD1 or TRBD2 for D (5 bases each). Trimming pared 6 bases from V and 3 bases from J, leaving 16 bases between. This CDR3 comprises 15 residues. CDR1 is SGHTA, CDR2 FQGNSA, per germline. DNA of the CDR3: TGTGCCAGCAGACCCCACGGGGCACGGACAGATACGCAGTATTTT. Its translation is CASRPHGARTDTQYF.

The chain is built from TRBV12-3 or TRBV12-4 and TRBJ1-1; 9 bases are a match to TRBD1. V lost 4 bases, J lost 4 bases, and 4 bases stayed unmatched. The CDR3 is 14 residues long. The CDR3 here is CASSSTGGVTEAFF. The CDR3 DNA is TGTGCCAGCAGTTCTACAGGGGGCGTCACTGAAGCTTTCTTT.

This chain links TRBV18 with TRBJ2-1, with 10 bases lining up with TRBD2. Trimming at V came to 6 bases and at J to 7 bases, leaving 9 bases not matched to a gene. The CDR3 length is 15 residues. CDR1 KGHSH and CDR2 LQKENI come from the germline V gene. DNA for the CDR3: TGTGCCAGCTCGTTGCTAGCGGGAGCGGGGAATGAGCAGTTCTTC. Translating gives CASSLLAGAGNEQFF.

The genes are TRBV5-4 and TRBJ2-2; 8 nucleotides agree with TRBD2. The CDR3 covers 16 residues. V lost 0 bases, J lost 4 bases, and 5 bases stayed unmatched. The germline CDR1 and CDR2 sequences are SGHNT and YYREEE (reference sequence). The CDR3 region is CASSLGTSRLTGELFF. The CDR3 nucleotides are TGTGCCAGCAGCTTGGGGACTAGCCGACTCACCGGGGAGCTGTTTTTT. Combining the CDR3 with reference TRBV5-4 and TRBJ2-2 gives the whole variable domain ETGVTQSPTHLIKTRGQQVTLRCSSQSGHNTVSWYQQALGQGPQFIFQYYREEENGRGNFPPRFSGLQFPNYSSELNVNALELDDSALYLCASSLGTSRLTGELFFGEGSRLTVL.

The chain is built from TRBV20-1 and TRBJ2-2; 8 bases align to TRBD1. V shed 4 bases and J 5 bases; nucleotides not matched to a gene: 9. CDR1 is DFQATT, CDR2 SNEGSKA, per germline (reference sequence). The CDR3 is 15 residues long. The CDR3 loop is CSAMGETGVTGELFF. The CDR3 DNA is TGCAGTGCTATGGGAGAGACAGGGGTTACCGGGGAGCTGTTTTTT.

The chain employs TRBV20-1 and TRBJ1-2; 7 bases are a match to TRBD1. Germline loops: CDR1 DFQATT, CDR2 SNEGSKA (reference sequence). The V and J ends lost 5 bases and 3 bases, in that order; junction bases with no gene match: 3. The CDR3 extends over 12 amino acids. CDR3 loop: CSARGTDYGYTF. The CDR3 DNA follows: TGCAGTGCTCGGGGGACAGACTATGGCTACACCTTC.

The chain carries TRBV5-1 and TRBJ2-5; D gene unclear. V lost 6 bases, J lost 5 bases, and 8 bases lay in between. Germline V gene lookup returns CDR1 SGHRS and CDR2 YFSETQ. The CDR3 loop spans 11 amino acids. CDR3 in amino acids: CASIQGETQYF. In nucleotides, the CDR3 is TGCGCCAGCATTCAAGGGGAGACCCAGTACTTC.

V usage is TRBV6-5 and J usage is TRBJ1-2; D is possibly TRBD1 (5 bases). V was cut by 7 bases and J by 3 bases, with 15 bases left in between. The length of the CDR3 is 14 residues. Germline V gene sequence: CDR1 MNHEY, CDR2 SVGAGI. CDR3 nucleotide sequence: TGTGCCAGCAAGAGGGACCTCGGGGACTATGGCTACACCTTC. It is translated as CASKRDLGDYGYTF.